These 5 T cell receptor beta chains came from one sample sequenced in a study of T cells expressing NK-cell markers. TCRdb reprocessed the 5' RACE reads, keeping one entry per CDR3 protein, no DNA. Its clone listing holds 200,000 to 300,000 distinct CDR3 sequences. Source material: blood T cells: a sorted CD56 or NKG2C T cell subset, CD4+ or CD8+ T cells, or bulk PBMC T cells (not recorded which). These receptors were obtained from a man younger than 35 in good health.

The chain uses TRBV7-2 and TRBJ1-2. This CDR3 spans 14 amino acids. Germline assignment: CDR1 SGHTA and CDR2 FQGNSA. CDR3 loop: CASSLGGTVYGYTF.

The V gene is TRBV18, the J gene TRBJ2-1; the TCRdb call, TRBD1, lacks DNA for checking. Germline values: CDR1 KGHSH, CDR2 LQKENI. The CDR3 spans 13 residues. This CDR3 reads CASTLRDPNEQFF.

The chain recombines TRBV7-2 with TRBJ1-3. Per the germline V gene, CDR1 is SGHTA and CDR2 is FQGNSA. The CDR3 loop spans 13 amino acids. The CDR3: CASSLTPGNTIYF.

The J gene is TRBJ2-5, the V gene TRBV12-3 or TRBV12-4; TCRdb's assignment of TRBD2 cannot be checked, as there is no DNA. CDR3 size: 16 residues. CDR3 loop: CASSLERTSGQETQYF.

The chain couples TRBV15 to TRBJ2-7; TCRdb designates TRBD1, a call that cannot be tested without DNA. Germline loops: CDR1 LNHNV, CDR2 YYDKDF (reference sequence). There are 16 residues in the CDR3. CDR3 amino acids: CATRTPGAGLSYEQYF.